Listed below are T cell receptor beta chains from one sample, sequenced in a study of blood T cell repertoires in COVID-19. This table comes from immunoSEQ multiplex PCR, and its TCRdb copy is limited to in-frame clones, with some not included. In the table there are around 120,000 clones, about nine tenths of which are singletons. Specimen: peripheral blood. The receptors were gathered from a human donor with active COVID-19. The donor label of this sample is uncertain. CDR3s include the opening cysteine and the closing phenylalanine or tryptophan. The D gene is left open where the match is weak. The listing skips clone size in some rows; elsewhere it reads once, few, many or a size class.

V: TRBV6-5
J: TRBJ2-1
D: TRBD1
size: NA
DNA: TGTGCCAGCAGTAGCCGTGGGACAGGGCTCTCAGAGCAGTTCTTC
CDR3: CASSSRGTGLSEQFF

V: TRBV19
J: TRBJ1-1
D: TRBD1
size: NA
DNA: TGTGCCAGTAGTCAGGGGGTCGTTACTGAAGCTTTCTTT
CDR3: CASSQGVVTEAFF

V: TRBV20-1
J: TRBJ2-7
D: TRBD2
size: NA
DNA: TGCAGTGCTAGTGGTCGGACTAGCGGGGGGCGGGAGCAGTACTTC
CDR3: CSASGRTSGGREQYF

V: TRBV6-5
J: TRBJ2-1
D: TRBD1
size: NA
DNA: TGTGCCAGCAGGATGGACAGGCGATACAATGAGCAGTTCTTC
CDR3: CASRMDRRYNEQFF

V: TRBV5-1
J: TRBJ2-1
D: TRBD1
size: NA
DNA: TGCGCCAGCAGCTCAGGACAGGGGTGGGTTACTACGAATGAGCAGTTCTTC
CDR3: CASSSGQGWVTTNEQFF

V: TRBV7-8
J: TRBJ1-2
D: NA
size: few
DNA: TGTGCCAGCAGCTTAGGGGGAGGGCTAGGCTACACCTTC
CDR3: CASSLGGGLGYTF

V: TRBV7-2
J: TRBJ2-3
D: NA
size: NA
DNA: TGTGCCAGCAGCTTTGGTCGGTCCACAGATACGCAGTATTTT
CDR3: CASSFGRSTDTQYF

V: TRBV27
J: TRBJ1-2
D: TRBD1
size: once
DNA: TGTGCCAGCAGCCGCGACAGGGGGTATGGCTACACCTTC
CDR3: CASSRDRGYGYTF

V: TRBV6-5
J: TRBJ2-4
D: NA
size: NA
DNA: TGTGCCAGCAGCCCACAGGGAAGTGACATTCAGTACTTC
CDR3: CASSPQGSDIQYF

V: TRBV5-1
J: TRBJ2-6
D: NA
size: NA
DNA: TGCGACAGGGGAGGATCGAGGTCTGGGGCCAACGTCCTGACTTTC
CDR3: CDRGGSRSGANVLTF

V: TRBV6-4
J: TRBJ2-6
D: NA
size: NA
DNA: TGTGCCAGCAGTGACCACTCTGGGGCCAACGTCCTGACTTTC
CDR3: CASSDHSGANVLTF

V: TRBV19
J: TRBJ1-5
D: TRBD1
size: NA
DNA: TGTGCCAGTAGTTGGGGACAGAATCAGCCCCAGCATTTT
CDR3: CASSWGQNQPQHF

V: TRBV14
J: TRBJ1-2
D: NA
size: NA
DNA: TGTGCCAGCAGCCAAAATCAGGACAGTAGCGCCTTC
CDR3: CASSQNQDSSAF

V: TRBV7-9
J: TRBJ1-2
D: NA
size: NA
DNA: TGTGCCAGCAGCTTTACAGCCGCTAACTATGGCTACACCTTC
CDR3: CASSFTAANYGYTF

V: TRBV3-1/TRBV3-2
J: TRBJ2-1
D: TRBD2
size: NA
DNA: TGTGCCAGCAGCCACCTAGCGGGGGGGAAATACAATGAGCAGTTCTTC
CDR3: CASSHLAGGKYNEQFF

V: TRBV11-3
J: TRBJ2-2
D: NA
size: NA
DNA: TGTGCCAGCAGCTTAGGCTTAACAGGGACCGGGGAGCTGTTTTTT
CDR3: CASSLGLTGTGELFF

V: TRBV7-7
J: TRBJ2-1
D: TRBD2
size: once
DNA: TGTGCCAGCAGCTTGGGACTAGCGGGGAGCGATGAGCAGTTCTTC
CDR3: CASSLGLAGSDEQFF

V: TRBV7-7
J: TRBJ2-3
D: TRBD2
size: NA
DNA: TGTGCCAGCAGCAAAGGACTAGCGGGGTTAGATACGCAGTATTTT
CDR3: CASSKGLAGLDTQYF

V: TRBV2
J: TRBJ2-7
D: TRBD1
size: NA
DNA: TGTGCCAGCATCATGGACAGGCTATCCTACGAGCAGTACTTC
CDR3: CASIMDRLSYEQYF

V: TRBV10-2
J: TRBJ1-4
D: NA
size: NA
DNA: TGCGCCAGCATCGGAGGGAGAAAACTGTTTTTT
CDR3: CASIGGRKLFF

V: TRBV27
J: TRBJ2-3
D: TRBD2
size: NA
DNA: TGTGCCAGCAGTTTAGGCCCCGTAGCGGGGGGGTTTGATACGCAGTATTTT
CDR3: CASSLGPVAGGFDTQYF

V: TRBV7-9
J: TRBJ1-2
D: NA
size: once
DNA: TGTGCCAGCAGCTTAGTAGCGGATTTTATTAACTATGGCTACACCTTC
CDR3: CASSLVADFINYGYTF

V: TRBV2
J: TRBJ1-5
D: NA
size: NA
DNA: TGTGCCAGCAGTGAATTGGGGGCCGATAATCAGCCCCAGCATTTT
CDR3: CASSELGADNQPQHF

V: TRBV30
J: TRBJ2-2
D: NA
size: NA
DNA: TGTGCCTGGAGTGTACGGCCAGGGAATGGGCTGTTTTTT
CDR3: CAWSVRPGNGLFF

V: TRBV11-2
J: TRBJ1-1
D: NA
size: NA
DNA: TGTGCCAGCAGCCCACCAGGGTATGACACTGAAGCTTTCTTT
CDR3: CASSPPGYDTEAFF

V: TRBV7-9
J: TRBJ2-5
D: TRBD1
size: NA
DNA: TGTGCCAGCAGTCTAGAGGGGGCAGCTCAAGAGACCCAGTACTTC
CDR3: CASSLEGAAQETQYF

V: TRBV2
J: TRBJ2-1
D: NA
size: NA
DNA: TGTGCCAGCAGTGAAAACAGCCAGGCGAATGAGCAGTTCTTC
CDR3: CASSENSQANEQFF

V: TRBV10-3
J: TRBJ2-5
D: NA
size: NA
DNA: TGTGCCATCAGTGAGTCGGCAGGGCGAGAGACCCAGTACTTC
CDR3: CAISESAGRETQYF

V: TRBV28
J: TRBJ2-1
D: TRBD2
size: NA
DNA: TGTGCCAGCACCCAGGGAGGGCGCAATGAGCAGTTCTTC
CDR3: CASTQGGRNEQFF

V: TRBV5-1
J: TRBJ2-5
D: NA
size: NA
DNA: TGCGCCAGCAGCTTGGTCCCGGGAGAGACCCAGTACTTC
CDR3: CASSLVPGETQYF

V: TRBV12-5
J: TRBJ2-5
D: TRBD1
size: NA
DNA: TGTGCTAGTGCCTCCACAGGGGTCTGGGAGACCCAGTACTTC
CDR3: CASASTGVWETQYF

V: TRBV19
J: TRBJ1-2
D: NA
size: NA
DNA: TGTGCCAGTAGTCCCACCACACCCTCCTATGGCTACACCTTC
CDR3: CASSPTTPSYGYTF

V: TRBV14
J: TRBJ1-2
D: TRBD1
size: NA
DNA: TGTGCCAGCAGCCGTAACAGGGGGGTTGGCTACACCTTC
CDR3: CASSRNRGVGYTF

V: TRBV4-3
J: TRBJ1-1
D: NA
size: NA
DNA: TGCGCCAGCAGCCAAGTTAGGATGGCAGGGGACACTGAAGCTTTCTTT
CDR3: CASSQVRMAGDTEAFF

V: TRBV30
J: TRBJ2-3
D: NA
size: NA
DNA: TGTGCCTGTGGAGGGGGCACAGATACGCAGTATTTT
CDR3: CACGGGTDTQYF

V: TRBV15
J: TRBJ2-3
D: NA
size: NA
DNA: TGTGCCACCAACACCCGGGACACGATGATCAAGTATTTT
CDR3: CATNTRDTMIKYF

V: TRBV29-1
J: TRBJ1-1
D: NA
size: NA
DNA: TGCAGCGTTTCCCAGATGAACACTGAAGCTTTCTTT
CDR3: CSVSQMNTEAFF

V: TRBV18
J: TRBJ1-6
D: NA
size: NA
DNA: TGTGCCAGCTCACCATCGGATAATTCACCCCTCCACTTT
CDR3: CASSPSDNSPLHF

V: TRBV6-5
J: TRBJ2-2
D: NA
size: many
DNA: TGTGCCAGCAGGAGACAGGTTACGAACACCGGGGAGCTGTTTTTT
CDR3: CASRRQVTNTGELFF

V: TRBV2
J: TRBJ2-1
D: TRBD2
size: NA
DNA: TGTGCCAGCAGTCCCAAGCGGGGGCCCATCTCCTACAATGAGCAGTTCTTC
CDR3: CASSPKRGPISYNEQFF

V: TRBV5-1
J: TRBJ1-4
D: NA
size: NA
DNA: TGCGCCAGCAGCCAAAGACCCCTCGCCCAGGGCGTACTATGGAAAAAACTGTTTTTT
CDR3: CASSQRPLAQGVLWKKLFF

V: TRBV28
J: TRBJ1-1
D: NA
size: NA
DNA: TGTGCCAGCAGTTTCGGCACAGGCTCGAACACTGAAGCTTTCTTT
CDR3: CASSFGTGSNTEAFF

V: TRBV4-1
J: TRBJ2-7
D: NA
size: NA
DNA: TGCGCCAGCAGCCAAGTGGGAGGCCCCTACGACGAGCAGTACTTC
CDR3: CASSQVGGPYDEQYF

V: TRBV4-3
J: TRBJ2-3
D: NA
size: NA
DNA: TGCGCCAGCAGCCAAGATTCAGGTAGCACAGATACGCAGTATTTT
CDR3: CASSQDSGSTDTQYF

V: TRBV12-3/TRBV12-4
J: TRBJ2-1
D: NA
size: NA
DNA: TGTGCCAGCAGACAAAGATTCTACAATGAGCAGTTCTTC
CDR3: CASRQRFYNEQFF

V: TRBV28
J: TRBJ1-4
D: NA
size: NA
DNA: TGTGCCAGCAGTTCCACCAGGGAAGGGGAAAAACTGTTTTTT
CDR3: CASSSTREGEKLFF

V: TRBV9
J: TRBJ1-1
D: NA
size: once
DNA: TGTGCCAGCAGCGTAGCCGGATATGGCGGGGGAAAAACTGAAGCTTTCTTT
CDR3: CASSVAGYGGGKTEAFF

V: TRBV10-3
J: TRBJ1-6
D: NA
size: once
DNA: TGTGCCATCAGTGAGTTTGTACAGTTTTCACCCCTCCACTTT
CDR3: CAISEFVQFSPLHF

V: TRBV6-2/TRBV6-3
J: TRBJ2-5
D: TRBD1
size: NA
DNA: TGTGCCAGCAGTTCCCCATGGGACAGGGAGGAGACCCAGTACTTC
CDR3: CASSSPWDREETQYF

V: TRBV7-3
J: TRBJ2-7
D: TRBD1
size: NA
DNA: TGTGCCAGCAGCAACTTGAGGGGGCTCTCCTACGAGCAGTACTTC
CDR3: CASSNLRGLSYEQYF

V: TRBV13
J: TRBJ1-1
D: TRBD1
size: NA
DNA: TGTGCCAGCAGCTCTCAGACAGGGATCAACACTGAAGCTTTCTTT
CDR3: CASSSQTGINTEAFF

V: TRBV19
J: TRBJ1-2
D: NA
size: NA
DNA: TGTGCCAGTATCGAGCAGGGGAGAGTCTATGGCTACACCTTC
CDR3: CASIEQGRVYGYTF

V: TRBV6-4
J: TRBJ2-5
D: NA
size: once
DNA: TGTGCCAGCAGCCCTAACGGAGCGGAGCAAGAGACCCAGTACTTC
CDR3: CASSPNGAEQETQYF

V: TRBV9
J: TRBJ1-5
D: TRBD1
size: NA
DNA: TGTGCCAGCAGCGTAGCGGGACAGATCAATCAGCCCCAGCATTTT
CDR3: CASSVAGQINQPQHF